The 25 T cell receptor beta chains in this list originate from one sample, sequenced in a study of OX40 agonist ivuxolimab in advanced cancers. Only in-frame clones appear in the TCRdb table, and some are missing; sequencing was by immunoSEQ multiplex PCR. Here the sample spans approximately 30,000 clones, 81% being singletons. The specimen comprised CD4+ or CD8+ T cells sorted from blood, sampled in a trial of the OX40 agonist ivuxolimab. These receptors were taken from an adult with an advanced solid tumor such as melanoma, head and neck, liver or kidney cancer.

The chain joins TRBV18 to TRBJ2-5; D might be TRBD2 (5 bases). The CDR3 spans 13 residues. The germline V and J ends were trimmed by 6 bases and 0 bases, with 8 bases remaining between them. Germline CDR1 and CDR2: KGHSH and LQKENI. Here the CDR3 reads CASSPDYQETQYF. DNA for the CDR3: TGTGCCAGCTCTCCGGACTACCAAGAGACCCAGTACTTC. Combining the CDR3 with reference TRBV18 and TRBJ2-5 gives the whole variable domain NAGVMQNPRHLVRRRGQEARLRCSPMKGHSHVYWYRQLPEEGLKFMVYLQKENIIDESGMPKERFSAEFPKEGPSILRIQQVVRGDSAAYFCASSPDYQETQYFGPGTRLLVL.

This clone is categorized as medium-sized (0.01 to 0.1%). The gene calls are TRBV2 and TRBJ1-4; 7 nucleotides match TRBD1. The CDR3 spans 12 residues. The V segment lost 5 bases and the J segment 12 bases; nucleotides outside the gene matches: 6. CDR1 is SNHLY, CDR2 FYNNEI, per germline. DNA for the CDR3: TGTGCCAGCAGTATACAGGGGTGGGAACTGTTTTTT. Translation gives CASSIQGWELFF.

The chain has TRBV9 and TRBJ2-2; D gene uncertain. Per the germline V gene, CDR1 is SGDLS and CDR2 is YYNGEE. The CDR3 runs 18 residues. V lost 4 bases, J lost 0 bases, and 19 bases lay in between. The CDR3, as DNA: TGTGCCAGCAGCCTCAACTTGAGACCGGTCGCGAACACCGGGGAGCTGTTTTTT. Translation gives CASSLNLRPVANTGELFF.

CDR3 DNA: TGTGCCAGTCTGGGGTCGGCGGACAGGGGTGATACGCAGTATTTT. Its translation: CASLGSADRGDTQYF. V usage is TRBV28 and J usage is TRBJ2-3; 9 nucleotides line up with TRBD1. The V segment lost 9 bases and the J segment 6 bases; nucleotides outside the gene matches: 13. The CDR3 runs to 15 residues. Germline V CDR1 and CDR2: MDHEN, SYDVKM.

This rearrangement joins TRBV18 to TRBJ2-5, with D hard to call. This CDR3 has 15 amino acids. The V and J ends lost 0 bases and 1 base respectively, with 9 bases between them. Germline CDR1 and CDR2: KGHSH and LQKENI. Written as DNA, the CDR3 is TGTGCCAGCTCACCACCGGCCATGGGCCAAGAGACCCAGTACTTC. Its translation is CASSPPAMGQETQYF.

This clone showed up just a few times. The chain uses TRBV5-6 and TRBJ2-1; a weak D match, TRBD2 (5 bases). V dropped 4 bases and J dropped 10 bases, with 18 bases sitting between them. Germline V gene sequence: CDR1 SGHDT, CDR2 YYEEEE. The CDR3 extends over 14 amino acids. The CDR3 DNA follows: TGTGCCAGCAGCCCCCCGCTAGCTTTCACCGAGCAGTTCTTC. Translated: CASSPPLAFTEQFF.

The rearrangement links TRBV7-2 to TRBJ2-5; a possible D gene is TRBD2 (6 bases). With the DNA end fitting TRBJ2-7 better, the J assignment may be wrong. Germline V gene sequence: CDR1 SGHTA, CDR2 FQGNSA. This CDR3 comprises 14 residues. CDR3 region: CAVTGTLFPYEQYF. The CDR3 DNA follows: TGTGCCGTAACCGGGACTCTCTTTCCCTACGAGCAGTACTTC.

The J gene is TRBJ2-3, the V gene TRBV5-8, with D unresolved. This CDR3 has 15 amino acids. CDR1 SGHTS and CDR2 YDEGEE come from the germline V gene. V dropped 1 base and J dropped 0 bases, with 9 bases sitting between them. CDR3 nucleotide sequence: TGTGCCAGCAGCTTGCCAGCTACTAGCACAGATACGCAGTATTTT. It codes for CASSLPATSTDTQYF. The whole variable domain, filled in from reference TRBV5-8 and TRBJ2-3, reads EAGVTQSPTHLIKTRGQQATLRCSPISGHTSVYWYQQALGLGLQFLLWYDEGEERNRGNFPPRFSGRQFPNYSSELNVNALELEDSALYLCASSLPATSTDTQYFGPGTRLTVL.

The J gene is TRBJ2-7, the V gene TRBV7-8; possible D gene TRBD2, 6 bases. Germline CDR1 is SGHVS and CDR2 is FQNEAQ. Trimming removed 6 bases at V and 0 bases at J, with 15 bases between. This CDR3 has 15 residues. CDR3 coding DNA: TGTGCCAGCAGACTGGGGGGACGATACTCCTACGAGCAGTACTTC. Translation gives CASRLGGRYSYEQYF.

This chain uses TRBV14 with TRBJ1-1, with 8 bases lining up with TRBD1. CDR3 length: 14 amino acids. Trimming took 5 bases from V and 6 from J; bases not matched to a gene: 8. Per germline, CDR1 SGHDN and CDR2 FVKESK. CDR3 protein: CASSDLTGVPEAFF. CDR3 in DNA: TGTGCCAGCAGCGACTTGACAGGGGTCCCTGAAGCTTTCTTT.

This chain links TRBV6-5 with TRBJ1-4; D gene unclear. Per germline, CDR1 MNHEY and CDR2 SVGAGI. This CDR3 is built from 14 residues. The V end was cut by 0 bases, the J end by 5 bases, with 7 bases between. CDR3 bases: TGTGCCAGCAGTTACTCATTGGGGAATGAAAAACTGTTTTTT. This codes for CASSYSLGNEKLFF.

J is TRBJ1-5 and V is TRBV7-8; 7 bases are a match to TRBD1. The length of the CDR3 is 15 residues. V lost 5 bases and J lost 4; bases outside the gene matches: 8. Germline CDR1 and CDR2: SGHVS and FQNEAQ. DNA for the CDR3: TGTGCCAGCAGCCCGGACAGGAAAAGGAATCAGCCCCAGCATTTT. Its translation: CASSPDRKRNQPQHF.

The rearrangement joins TRBV11-3 to TRBJ1-1, with D possibly TRBD1 on 5 matching bases. V lost 5 bases and J lost 3, with 19 bases in between. The CDR3 is made up of 16 amino acids. Germline CDR1 and CDR2: SGHNT and YENEEA. The CDR3 sequence is CASSRGSGRSDTEAFF. The CDR3 DNA follows: TGTGCCAGCAGCCGAGGTTCGGGGCGGTCGGACACTGAAGCTTTCTTT.

The J gene is TRBJ1-1, the V gene TRBV10-3, with D possibly being TRBD1 (6 bases). This CDR3 contains 17 residues. The V gene's germline CDR1 is ENHRY and CDR2 SYGVKD. V was clipped by 0 bases and J by 4 bases, with 18 bases between them. In DNA, the CDR3 is TGTGCCATCAGTGAGTCTTCAGGGGTCGTAAAGGGCACTGAAGCTTTCTTT. As protein: CAISESSGVVKGTEAFF.

The chain has TRBV5-6 and TRBJ2-7; D is possibly TRBD2 (5 bases). Per germline, CDR1 SGHDT and CDR2 YYEEEE. V lost 1 base and J 3 bases, leaving 11 bases between the germline ends. The CDR3 has 14 residues. Written as DNA, the CDR3 is TGTGCCAGCAGCTTGACCAAAGAGGGCTACGAGCAGTACTTC. This gives the protein CASSLTKEGYEQYF.

The chain couples TRBV6-6 to TRBJ2-7; 9 positions match TRBD1. Trimming cost V 6 bases and J 10 bases; bases outside gene matches: 10. Germline V gene lookup returns CDR1 MNHNY and CDR2 SVGAGI (reference sequence). The CDR3 runs to 13 residues. The CDR3 reads CASSRGQGRGQYF. CDR3 in DNA: TGTGCCAGCAGCCGAGGACAGGGGAGGGGACAGTACTTC.

The chain is built from TRBV18 and TRBJ2-5, with D uncertain. Germline-derived CDR1 and CDR2 are KGHSH and LQKENI. CDR3 size: 14 residues. Between the trimmed V and J ends, which lost 0 bases and 5 bases, there was a span of 10 bases. The CDR3: CASSPPSSLETQYF. In DNA, the CDR3 is TGTGCCAGCTCACCACCGTCTTCGCTGGAGACCCAGTACTTC.

The rearrangement uses TRBV7-2 and TRBJ2-1; 11 bases match TRBD2. The CDR3 runs to 14 residues. V shed 5 bases, J shed 9 bases, and the junction held 6 bases outside the gene matches. Per germline, CDR1 SGHTA and CDR2 FQGNSA. This CDR3 is CASSVLAGVSEQFF. Written as DNA, the CDR3 is TGTGCCAGCAGCGTACTAGCGGGGGTCAGTGAGCAGTTCTTC.

This chain connects TRBV7-9 to TRBJ1-2; 8 positions match TRBD1. The CDR3 consists of 16 residues. Trimming took 1 base from V and 3 from J; bases not matched to a gene: 7. Germline lookup yields CDR1 SEHNR and CDR2 FQNEAQ (reference sequence). CDR3 region: CASSLVAGGAYYGYTF. As DNA, the CDR3 is TGTGCCAGCAGCTTAGTTGCAGGGGGCGCTTACTATGGCTACACCTTC.

The rearrangement links TRBV28 to TRBJ2-3; D may be TRBD2 (5 bases). V was cut by 2 bases and J by 0 bases, with 12 bases left in between. This CDR3 is 16 amino acids long. Germline CDR1 is MDHEN and CDR2 is SYDVKM. This CDR3 is CASSLAGVGSTDTQYF. CDR3 nucleotide sequence: TGTGCCAGCAGTTTAGCCGGGGTCGGGAGCACAGATACGCAGTATTTT.

The chain recombines TRBV7-7 with TRBJ2-1, with 8 positions matching TRBD2. Germline-derived CDR1 and CDR2 are SSHAT and FNYEAQ (reference sequence). The CDR3 is made up of 16 amino acids. The CDR3 spells CASSRGAVGDHNEQFF. CDR3 nucleotides: TGTGCTAGCTCGCGGGGGGCAGTCGGGGATCACAATGAGCAGTTCTTC.

The J gene is TRBJ1-5, the V gene TRBV7-2; D is ambiguous. The V end lost 1 base, the J end lost 7 bases, and 11 bases lay between the germline ends. The CDR3 totals 14 residues. The germline V gene encodes CDR1 SGHTA and CDR2 FQGNSA. The CDR3 sequence: CASSLDAPIQPQHF. CDR3 nucleotide sequence: TGTGCCAGCAGCTTAGATGCTCCTATCCAGCCCCAGCATTTT.

CDR3 amino acids: CASSIRGLDQPQHF. CDR3 coding DNA: TGTGCCAGTAGTATAAGGGGGCTGGATCAGCCCCAGCATTTT. The chain uses TRBV19 and TRBJ1-5; the match to TRBD1 covers 7 bases. The trim removed 2 bases at V and 5 bases at J, leaving 3 bases unmatched. The CDR3 contains 14 residues. Germline V gene data show CDR1 as LNHDA and CDR2 as SQIVND (reference sequence).

The chain is built from TRBV12-5 and TRBJ2-3, with 9 positions matching TRBD1. Unmatched junction bases numbered 12, after V lost 5 bases and J lost 0 bases. The length of the CDR3 is 18 residues. Germline V CDR1 and CDR2: LGHNT, FRNRAP. This chain's CDR3 is CASGRRTGVGVSTDTQYF. CDR3 in DNA: TGTGCTAGTGGTCGGCGGACAGGGGTGGGGGTAAGCACAGATACGCAGTATTTT.

The gene calls are TRBV27 and TRBJ1-2, with a tentative D call TRBD1 (5 bases). Trimming pared 3 bases from V and 8 bases from J, leaving 13 bases between. The CDR3 extends over 13 amino acids. Germline loops: CDR1 MNHEY, CDR2 SMNVEV (reference sequence). The CDR3 DNA reads TGTGCCAGCAGTTTGTTGCAGGGATGGGGCTACACCTTC. Translation gives CASSLLQGWGYTF.